This entry concerns a single T cell receptor (beta chain). From germline, CDR1 is SGHAT and CDR2 FQNNGV. V trimming: 3 bases; J trimming: 7 bases; junction bases outside the gene matches: 4. This CDR3 is 13 amino acids long. The method was immunoSEQ multiplex PCR; TCRdb's version includes in-frame clones alone and lacks a portion of them. The table has roughly 45,000 clones, around 90% seen once; the top ten hold 1.5% to 2%. This entry comes from a study of OX40 agonist ivuxolimab in advanced cancers. Sequencing used CD4+ or CD8+ T cells sorted from blood, obtained in a trial of the OX40 agonist ivuxolimab. The TCR was taken from an adult with an advanced solid tumor such as melanoma, head and neck, liver or kidney cancer. The V gene is TRBV11-2, the J gene TRBJ1-2, with 8 bases identical to TRBD1. The CDR3 protein is CASSLDRAGGYTF. The DNA for the CDR3 is TGTGCCAGCAGCTTGGACAGGGCCGGTGGCTACACCTTC.